The 2 T cell receptor beta chains below all came from one sample that was sequenced in a study of human T cells and chemical hapten exposure (dated by TCRdb to about 2021). The sample's time point label, decoded: patch test 1, 2 weeks after DPC sensitization. The sample's treatment or condition label is to be understood as: therapeutic diphenylcyclopropenone sensitization with weekly scalp DPC. Library preparation employed RACE. The data were produced on a NextSeq 500. TCRdb handled the public reads itself, with Q25 trimming in fastp and clone calling in MiXCR, and kept productive beta chains. Records with the same CDR3 protein are collapsed into one entry carrying the most frequent genes and DNA. For this sample the table gives fewer than 400,000 distinct CDR3 sequences, of which 5.5% to 8% were detected only once. The ten top clones hold 7.5% to 9% of the sample. The sequencing used whole blood, collected in connection with sensitization to the hapten diphenylcyclopropenone (DPC). The source of these receptors is a woman between 18 and 29 years old with alopecia areata. Some clones in this sample may be carry-over from other donors' samples.

This clonotype was found a few times. The V call is TRBV12-3 or TRBV12-4, the J call TRBJ2-1; D remains unclear. The V end lost 1 base, the J end lost 10 bases, and 5 bases lay between the germline ends. The CDR3 is 11 amino acids. In DNA, the CDR3 is TGTGCCAGCAGTTTAGACGGGGAGCAGTTCTTC. It is translated as CASSLDGEQFF.

This clonotype was observed at least ten times. The chain carries TRBV14 and TRBJ2-3, with no clear D. The CDR3 consists of 13 residues. The germline CDR1 and CDR2 sequences are SGHDN and FVKESK. Between the trimmed V and J ends, which lost 5 bases and 2 bases, there was a span of 8 bases. The CDR3 spells CASSKQSTDTQYF. The CDR3 coding sequence is TGTGCCAGCAGCAAACAATCCACAGATACGCAGTATTTT.